Shown below are 20 T cell receptor beta chains from a single sample sequenced in a study of T cells in women clearing cervical HPV infection. TCRdb's copy holds only in-frame clones and misses some; the assay was immunoSEQ multiplex PCR. This sample's table has 15,000 or so clones. The sequencing input was blood buffy coat. These receptors were taken from a woman between 18 and 75 years old with a cervical HPV16 infection that either progressed to CIN3+ or cleared (not recorded which).

About this clone: The read comes to an end 3 residues before the CDR3 does, leaving the germline J gene to fill in the end. The chain links TRBV18 to TRBJ2-5; D possibly corresponds to TRBD1 (5 bases). Germline CDR1 is KGHSH and CDR2 is LQKENI. V was cut by 4 bases and J by 5 bases, with 11 bases left in between. This CDR3 has 13 residues. The CDR3 bases that were read are TGTGCCAGCTCACAGGGGCTCGGGGAGACC. It specifies CASSQGLGET. The full CDR3 reads CASSQGLGETQYF.

On this clone: Read sequence stops 3 residues before the CDR3 end, and the germline J gene provides the missing end. The chain links TRBV27 to TRBJ2-7; perhaps TRBD1 as D (6 bases). The germline V gene encodes CDR1 MNHEY and CDR2 SMNVEV (reference sequence). CDR3 size: 14 residues. Trimming shortened V by 7 bases and J by 2 bases, and 15 bases separated the two germline ends. The CDR3 region is CASNPTGQPYEQYF. The CDR3 bases that were read are TGTGCCAGCAACCCGACAGGCCAGCCCTACGAG.

In regard to this clone: The observed sequence ends 3 residues before the CDR3 terminus, with the missing tail filled in from the germline J gene. The chain has TRBV19 and TRBJ2-7; no reliable D call. Trimming stripped 3 bases from V and 0 bases from J, with 6 bases between. The CDR3 consists of 13 residues. CDR1 LNHDA and CDR2 SQIVND come from the germline V gene (reference sequence). The sequenced part of the CDR3 DNA is TGTGCCAGTAGTATTTCGTCCTCCTACGAG. It is translated as CASSISSSYE. The complete CDR3 protein is CASSISSSYEQYF.

Points on this clone: Read data end 3 residues before the CDR3 end; the end is taken from the germline J gene. The genes are TRBV7-3 and TRBJ1-1; possibly TRBD1 for D (6 bases). V was pared by 5 bases and J by 6 bases, with 19 bases between. There are 15 residues in the CDR3. Germline CDR1 is SGHTA and CDR2 is FQGTGA. The covered CDR3 bases are TGTGCCAGCAGCGTAAACATGGGGGCCGAAGCTGAA. Amino acid sequence: CASSVNMGAEAE. The full CDR3 protein reads CASSVNMGAEAEAFF.

This clone is called medium-sized based on its frequency. The read terminates 3 residues ahead of where the CDR3 ends, so the germline J gene completes it. J is TRBJ2-2 and V is TRBV29-1, with D perhaps matching TRBD2 (6 bases). Trimming took 6 bases from V and 1 from J, leaving 15 bases between them. The CDR3 is made up of 15 amino acids. From germline, CDR1 is SQVTM and CDR2 ANQGSEA. Partial CDR3 DNA: TGCAGCGTGATAAGGGACTCACTGAACACCGGGGAG. It codes for CSVIRDSLNTGE. The entire CDR3 protein is CSVIRDSLNTGELFF.

About this clone itself: With the read ending 3 residues before the CDR3 end, the germline J gene is used to fill in that end. This rearrangement joins TRBV6-4 to TRBJ1-2; TRBD1 matches 7 bases. The germline gives CDR1 MRHNA, CDR2 SNTAGT. The CDR3 loop spans 12 amino acids. The J segment lost 4 bases and the V segment lost 7 bases, leaving 3 bases of the junction unmatched. The CDR3 is CASTSGGYGYTF. The sequenced CDR3 bases are TGTGCCAGCACCTCAGGGGGCTATGGC.

About this clone itself: The CDR3 end lies 3 residues beyond the end of the read and is filled in from the germline J gene. This chain connects TRBV30 to TRBJ2-1; no definite D call. The ends were cut back, 1 base at V and 8 bases at J, with 9 bases in the middle. The CDR3 is 12 residues long. Germline CDR1 and CDR2: GTSNPN and SVGIG (reference sequence). Incomplete CDR3 DNA: TGTGCCTGGAGTGCCCCGGCGGATGAG. This gives the protein CAWSAPADE. The entire CDR3 protein reads CAWSAPADEQFF.

Concerning this clone itself: The read is 3 residues too short to cover the CDR3 end, so that end is filled in from the germline J gene. J is TRBJ2-1 and V is TRBV2; D gene ambiguous. CDR3 length: 12 amino acids. Deletions cut 4 bases from V and 8 bases from J, with 9 bases between. The germline V gene encodes CDR1 SNHLY and CDR2 FYNNEI. CDR3: CASSARGHEQFF. The CDR3 bases that were read are TGTGCCAGCAGTGCGAGAGGCCATGAG.

For this clone: The CDR3 end falls 3 residues outside the read, so it is completed with the germline J gene. J is TRBJ2-5 and V is TRBV20-1, with 11 bases aligning to TRBD2. This CDR3 spans 14 amino acids. CDR1 is DFQATT and CDR2 is SNEGSKA in the germline V gene (reference sequence). V shed 3 bases, J shed 4 bases, and the junction held 4 bases outside the gene matches. CDR3 protein: CSARFTSGGETQYF. The sequenced part of the CDR3 DNA is TGCAGTGCTAGGTTCACTAGCGGGGGAGAGACC.

Points on this clone: The read halts 3 residues ahead of the CDR3 end, with the missing end drawn from the germline J gene. This chain connects TRBV29-1 to TRBJ1-1; D uncertain. V dropped 3 bases and J dropped 1 base, with 9 bases sitting between them. The CDR3 loop spans 13 amino acids. CDR1 and CDR2 (germline): SQVTM, ANQGSEA. The chain's CDR3 is CSVDQSGNTEAFF. The covered CDR3 bases are TGCAGCGTTGACCAGTCGGGGAACACTGAA.

With regard to this clone: The read ends 3 residues early relative to the CDR3; the germline J gene fills the gap. This sequence joins TRBV28 and TRBJ1-1; D not resolved. Germline CDR1 MDHEN, CDR2 SYDVKM. This CDR3 has 12 amino acids. CDR3 DNA, as far as it was read: TGTGCCAGCAGTTTAGGACTAGGTGGA. Its translation: CASSLGLGG. The whole CDR3 is CASSLGLGGAFF.

Comments on this clone: The read gets to within 3 residues of the CDR3 end, and the germline J gene fills in the rest. The chain uses TRBV20-1 and TRBJ2-7, with 11 bases that match TRBD2. Germline lookup yields CDR1 DFQATT and CDR2 SNEGSKA (reference sequence). V shed 6 bases, J shed 3 bases, and the junction held 10 bases outside the gene matches. The CDR3 extends over 15 amino acids. The CDR3: CSARLAGHQNYEQYF. The CDR3 DNA, read in part, is TGCAGTGCAAGACTAGCGGGGCATCAAAACTACGAG.

The DNA read from the CDR3 is TGTGCCTGGACTAGCGGGCAAGAGACC. This translates into CAWTSGQET. Given in full, the CDR3 is CAWTSGQETQYF. V usage is TRBV30 and J usage is TRBJ2-5; 8 nucleotides align to TRBD2. The CDR3 end is not reached by the read, which stops 3 residues before it; the germline J gene fills it in. CDR1 is GTSNPN, CDR2 SVGIG, per germline (reference sequence). The V segment lost 4 bases and the J segment 2 bases; nucleotides outside the gene matches: 0. CDR3 length: 12 amino acids.

As concerns this clone: Coverage ceases 3 residues before the CDR3 finishes, and the germline J gene fills in the end. J is TRBJ2-7 and V is TRBV6-2 or TRBV6-3; D remains unclear. Between the trimmed V and J ends, which lost 6 bases and 3 bases, there was a span of 12 bases. The CDR3 covers 13 residues. CDR1 is MNHEY, CDR2 SVGEGT, per germline. CDR3: CASSPDTDYEQYF. The covered CDR3 bases are TGTGCCAGCAGCCCCGACACAGACTACGAG.

The sequenced part of the CDR3 DNA is TGTGCCAGCTCACCATGGGGTAGCGGGGACCCCTATGAG. Amino acid sequence: CASSPWGSGDPYE. In full, the CDR3 is CASSPWGSGDPYEQFF. V is TRBV18 and J is TRBJ2-1; 8 bases are shared with TRBD2. The missing CDR3 end, 3 residues past where the read stops, is filled in from the germline J gene. The CDR3 contains 16 residues. Losses at the gene ends were 2 bases for V and 8 bases for J; bases not matched to a gene: 11. The germline CDR1 and CDR2 sequences are KGHSH and LQKENI. The variable domain in full, completed from reference TRBV18 and TRBJ2-1, reads NAGVMQNPRHLVRRRGQEARLRCSPMKGHSHVYWYRQLPEEGLKFMVYLQKENIIDESGMPKERFSAEFPKEGPSILRIQQVVRGDSAAYFCASSPWGSGDPYEQFFGPGTRLTVL.

The sequenced CDR3 bases are TGCAGTGCCGCACTCAGACAGGGCTACTACGAG. Protein sequence: CSAALRQGYYE. The full CDR3 protein reads CSAALRQGYYEQYF. The chain carries TRBV20-1 and TRBJ2-7, with 7 bases identical to TRBD1. With the read ending 3 residues before the CDR3 end, the germline J gene is used to fill in that end. J was trimmed by 3 bases and V by 6 bases; bases with no gene match: 11. Germline CDR1 and CDR2: DFQATT and SNEGSKA (reference sequence). This CDR3 is built from 14 residues.

As regards this clone: The missing CDR3 end, 3 residues past where the read stops, is filled in from the germline J gene. The chain combines TRBV5-1 with TRBJ2-1; TRBD2 matches at 8 bases. Germline trimming cut 0 bases from V and 9 bases from J; bases unmatched to any gene: 5. Germline V CDR1 and CDR2: SGHRS, YFSETQ. The CDR3 is 14 residues long. The sequenced CDR3 bases are TGCGCCAGCAGCTTGGACCCGGGGGGGCGTGAG. Translated, it gives CASSLDPGGRE. The whole CDR3 is CASSLDPGGREQFF. The full variable domain, rest sourced from reference TRBV5-1 and TRBJ2-1, is KAGVTQTPRYLIKTRGQQVTLSCSPISGHRSVSWYQQTPGQGLQFLFEYFSETQRNKGNFPGRFSGRQFSNSRSEMNVSTLELGDSALYLCASSLDPGGREQFFGPGTRLTVL.

For this clone: The CDR3 extends 3 residues past the end of the read, so its final part is completed from the germline J gene. The genes are TRBV20-1 and TRBJ2-3, with TRBD1 as a possible D gene (6 bases). Between the trimmed V and J ends, which lost 3 bases and 0 bases, there was a span of 10 bases. Germline V lookup: CDR1 DFQATT, CDR2 SNEGSKA (reference sequence). The CDR3 consists of 14 residues. The CDR3 loop is CSASSQGSTDTQYF. The CDR3 bases that were read are TGCAGTGCTAGTAGTCAGGGGAGCACAGATACG.

As concerns this clone: The read ends 3 residues shy of where the CDR3 ends; the end is completed using the germline J gene. The chain combines TRBV7-9 with TRBJ1-1; possibly TRBD1 for D (6 bases). Trimming took 4 bases from V and 4 from J, leaving 13 bases between them. CDR3 size: 14 residues. The germline CDR1 and CDR2 sequences are SEHNR and FQNEAQ (reference sequence). CDR3 loop: CASSYSNRATEAFF. The CDR3 bases that were read are TGTGCCAGCAGCTATAGCAACAGGGCCACTGAA.

Comments on this clone: From the germline J gene comes the end of the CDR3, since the read stops 3 residues before it. The chain has TRBV7-8 and TRBJ1-5; TRBD1 agrees at 8 bases. Trimming cost V 5 bases and J 5 bases; bases outside gene matches: 5. The CDR3 spans 14 residues. Germline CDR1 is SGHVS and CDR2 is FQNEAQ. The CDR3 sequence: CASSTRTGHQPQHF. The CDR3 DNA, read in part, is TGTGCCAGCAGCACCCGGACAGGGCATCAGCCC.